This is a list of T cell receptor beta chains from one sample in a study of brain T cells in children with intractable seizures. The data were produced by immunoSEQ multiplex PCR, yet TCRdb's version contains in-frame clones alone and is incomplete. Of about 80,000 clones in the sample, under 95% were seen once. This specimen was peripheral blood, taken at surgery. Receptors originate from a girl under 10 years old with Rasmussen encephalitis and intractable seizures. Each CDR3 is given with its conserved first and last residue. The D gene is left open where the match is weak. Clone size is stated in some rows and not others, as once, few, many or a class when expanded.

v_gene	len	j_gene	abundance	d_gene	CDR3nt	CDR3aa
TRBV11-2	17	TRBJ2-3	NA	NA	TGTGCCAGCAGCTCCCCGTGGCAGGGTCCCTTCACAGATACGCAGTATTTT	CASSSPWQGPFTDTQYF
TRBV7-9	14	TRBJ2-7	NA	NA	TGTGCCAGCAGCTTAGACGTTTACTCGCACGAGCAGTACTTC	CASSLDVYSHEQYF
TRBV12-3/TRBV12-4	12	TRBJ2-1	NA	NA	TGTGCCAGCAGTGACGGCGTCGATGAGCAGTTCTTC	CASSDGVDEQFF
TRBV10-3	13	TRBJ2-3	NA	TRBD2	TGTGCCGTACTAGCGGGAGGCACAGATACGCAGTATTTT	CAVLAGGTDTQYF
TRBV5-1	15	TRBJ2-3	NA	NA	TGCGCCAGCAGCTGGGGACTCGATCCCACAGATACGCAGTATTTT	CASSWGLDPTDTQYF
TRBV4-1	16	TRBJ1-4	NA	TRBD1	TGCGCCAGCAGCCCCCTCCCGGGACAGATCAATGAAAAACTGTTTTTT	CASSPLPGQINEKLFF
TRBV7-2	14	TRBJ2-1	NA	NA	TGTGCCAGCAGCCCTTACACAACCTACAATGAGCAGTTCTTC	CASSPYTTYNEQFF
TRBV6-5	12	TRBJ1-2	NA	TRBD1	TGTGCCAGCAGTCGACAGGGTGCTGGCTACACCTTC	CASSRQGAGYTF
TRBV5-3	12	TRBJ1-2	NA	NA	TGTGCCAGAAGCGGGGACGGCTATGGCTACACCTTC	CARSGDGYGYTF
TRBV11-2	13	TRBJ1-1	NA	NA	TGTGCCAGCAGACGTCCCGGAGGGCCCGAAGCTTTCTTT	CASRRPGGPEAFF
TRBV3-1/TRBV3-2	14	TRBJ1-1	once	NA	TGTGCCAGCAGCGTAATCGAAGGGAACACTGAAGCTTTCTTT	CASSVIEGNTEAFF
TRBV7-9	12	TRBJ2-7	NA	NA	TGTGCCAGCAGCTTAACAGCCTACGAGCAGTACTTC	CASSLTAYEQYF
TRBV7-9	14	TRBJ1-1	NA	NA	TGTGCCAGCAGCTTATTGGCGGGGGACACTGAAGCTTTCTTT	CASSLLAGDTEAFF
TRBV28	13	TRBJ2-1	NA	NA	TGTGCCAGCAGTTTTCCCGGCGCCAATGAGCAGTTCTTC	CASSFPGANEQFF
TRBV6-5	13	TRBJ2-7	NA	NA	TGTGCCAGCGGGCCAGGAAGCTCCTACGAGCAGTACTTC	CASGPGSSYEQYF
TRBV3-1/TRBV3-2	12	TRBJ2-1	NA	NA	TGTGCCAGCAGCCGCGAGGCGGGTGAGCAGTTCTTC	CASSREAGEQFF
TRBV28	16	TRBJ2-6	NA	TRBD1	TGTGCCAGCAGGGCCCGGACAGGTAGTGGGGCCAACGTCCTGACTTTC	CASRARTGSGANVLTF
TRBV7-8	16	TRBJ2-3	NA	TRBD1	TGTGCCAGCAGCTCCGTCCTGACAGGGGGCACAGATACGCAGTATTTT	CASSSVLTGGTDTQYF
TRBV18	13	TRBJ1-2	NA	NA	TGTGCCAGCTCTCCCGGACAGCCCGATGGCTACACCTTC	CASSPGQPDGYTF
TRBV5-4	17	TRBJ2-3	NA	TRBD2	TGTGCCAGCAGCTTGCCTCGGACTAGCGGGGGGGCAGATACGCAGTATTTT	CASSLPRTSGGADTQYF
TRBV5-4	13	TRBJ2-7	NA	TRBD1	TGTGCCAGCAGCTTACAGGGGAAGCTCGAGCAGTACTTC	CASSLQGKLEQYF
TRBV6-1	14	TRBJ2-7	NA	TRBD2	TGTGCCAGCAGTGAACGAGCGCGGGGGTACGAGCAGTACTTC	CASSERARGYEQYF
TRBV2	16	TRBJ2-7	NA	NA	TGTGCCAGCAGTGAAGTTAATAGCCGAATGGGGGACGAGCAGTACTTC	CASSEVNSRMGDEQYF
TRBV10-1	15	TRBJ2-7	once	TRBD2	TGCGCCAGCACGTCACGGGGGGTGTCTACCTACGAGCAGTACTTC	CASTSRGVSTYEQYF